This TCR beta chain was sequenced for a study of T cells in Graves' hyperthyroidism and ophthalmopathy. Findings of the study overall: Ophthalmopathy could be told apart from stable hyperthyroidism with a 13 V-J model.

TCR beta CDR3 regions were amplified from RNA. With the HTBI primer set, the TCR CDR3 went through a first round of RT-PCR. From the multiplex PCR reads, TCRdb called clonotypes with MiXCR, one entry per CDR3 protein. The table lists nearly 600,000 distinct CDR3 sequences, approximately 15% of them singletons, with roughly 7.7% in the top ten. Individuals with ophthalmopathy presented a Clinical Activity Score of at least 3, a NOSPECS grade of at least 4 and a duration under 3 months. Clinical symptoms, serum thyroxine and TRAb, thyroid ultrasound and orbital computed tomography together formed the diagnostic basis. This clonotype was recorded a few times. Its antigen is currently unknown. The material sequenced was blood. The receptor was isolated from a woman between 18 and 29 years old with Graves' ophthalmopathy.

The CDR3 reads CASRPDWREGSFEQFF. The CDR3 DNA follows: TGTGCCAGCAGGCCGGATTGGCGGGAGGGGTCTTTTGAGCAGTTCTTC. V is TRBV6-1 and J is TRBJ2-1; 9 bases align to TRBD2. Per germline, CDR1 MNHNS and CDR2 SASEGT. The CDR3 totals 16 residues. Trimming at V came to 6 bases and at J to 9 bases, leaving 15 bases not matched to a gene.